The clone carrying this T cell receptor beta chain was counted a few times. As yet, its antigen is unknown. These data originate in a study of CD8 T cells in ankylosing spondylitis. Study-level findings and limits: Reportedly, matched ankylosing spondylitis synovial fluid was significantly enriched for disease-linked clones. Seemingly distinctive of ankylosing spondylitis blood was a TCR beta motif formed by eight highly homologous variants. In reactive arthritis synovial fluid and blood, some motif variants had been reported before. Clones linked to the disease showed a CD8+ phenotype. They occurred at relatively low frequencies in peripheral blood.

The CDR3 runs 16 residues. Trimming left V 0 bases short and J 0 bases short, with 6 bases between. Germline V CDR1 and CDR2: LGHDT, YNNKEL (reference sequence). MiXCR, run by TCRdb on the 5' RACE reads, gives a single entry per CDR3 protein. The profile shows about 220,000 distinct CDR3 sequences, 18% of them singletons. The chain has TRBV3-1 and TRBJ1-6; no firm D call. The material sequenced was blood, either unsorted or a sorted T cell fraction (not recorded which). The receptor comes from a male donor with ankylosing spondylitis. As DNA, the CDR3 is TGTGCCAGCAGCCAAGATGCCGACTCCTATAATTCACCCCTCCACTTT. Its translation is CASSQDADSYNSPLHF.